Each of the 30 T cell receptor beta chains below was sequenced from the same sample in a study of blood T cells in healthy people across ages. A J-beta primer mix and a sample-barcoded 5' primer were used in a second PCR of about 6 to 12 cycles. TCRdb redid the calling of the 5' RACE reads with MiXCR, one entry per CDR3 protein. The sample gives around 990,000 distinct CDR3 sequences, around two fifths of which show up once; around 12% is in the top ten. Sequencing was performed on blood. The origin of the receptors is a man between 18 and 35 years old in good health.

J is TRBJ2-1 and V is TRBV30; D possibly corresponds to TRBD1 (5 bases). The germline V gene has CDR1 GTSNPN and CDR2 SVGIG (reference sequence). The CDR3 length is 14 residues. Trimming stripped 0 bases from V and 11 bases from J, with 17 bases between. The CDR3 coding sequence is TGTGCCTGGAGTGTACGCCAGGGTTTGAGTCAGCAGTTCTTC. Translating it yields CAWSVRQGLSQQFF.

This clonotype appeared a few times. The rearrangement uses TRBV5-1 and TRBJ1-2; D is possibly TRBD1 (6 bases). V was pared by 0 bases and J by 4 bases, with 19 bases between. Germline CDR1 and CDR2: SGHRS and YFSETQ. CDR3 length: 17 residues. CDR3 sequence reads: CASSLVGRGRGSYGYTF. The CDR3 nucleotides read TGCGCCAGCAGCTTGGTCGGCAGGGGAAGGGGCAGCTATGGCTACACCTTC.

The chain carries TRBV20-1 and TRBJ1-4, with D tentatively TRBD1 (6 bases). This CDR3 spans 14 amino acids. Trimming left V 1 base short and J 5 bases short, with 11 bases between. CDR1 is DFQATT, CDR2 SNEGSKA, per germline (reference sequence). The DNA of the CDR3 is TGCAGTGCTAGAGGGACAGAGAAAAATGAAAAACTGTTTTTT. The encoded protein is CSARGTEKNEKLFF.

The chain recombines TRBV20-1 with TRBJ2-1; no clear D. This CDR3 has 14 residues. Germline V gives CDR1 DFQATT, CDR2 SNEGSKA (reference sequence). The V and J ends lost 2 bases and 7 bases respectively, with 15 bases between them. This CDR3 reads CSARPGGPRNEQFF. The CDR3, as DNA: TGCAGTGCTAGACCCGGCGGCCCCAGGAATGAGCAGTTCTTC.

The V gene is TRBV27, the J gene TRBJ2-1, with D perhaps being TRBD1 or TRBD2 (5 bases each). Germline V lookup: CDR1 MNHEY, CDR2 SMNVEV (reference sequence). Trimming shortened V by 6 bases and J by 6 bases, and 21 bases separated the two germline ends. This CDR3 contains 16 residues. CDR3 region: CASREIAGRSGNEQFF. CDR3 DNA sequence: TGTGCCAGCAGGGAGATAGCAGGGAGATCCGGCAATGAGCAGTTCTTC.

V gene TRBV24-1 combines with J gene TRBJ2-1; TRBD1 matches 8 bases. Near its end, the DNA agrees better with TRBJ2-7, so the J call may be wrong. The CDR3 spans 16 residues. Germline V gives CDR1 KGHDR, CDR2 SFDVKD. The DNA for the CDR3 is TGTGCCACCAGTGGGGGACAGGCACTCTCCTACAATGAGCAGTACTTC. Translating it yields CATSGGQALSYNEQYF.

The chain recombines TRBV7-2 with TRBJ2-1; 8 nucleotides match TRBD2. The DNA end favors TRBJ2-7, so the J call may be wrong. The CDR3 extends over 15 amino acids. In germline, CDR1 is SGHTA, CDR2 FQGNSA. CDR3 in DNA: TGTGCCAGCAGCTCTACTAGCGGATCCTACAATGAGCAGTACTTC. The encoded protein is CASSSTSGSYNEQYF.

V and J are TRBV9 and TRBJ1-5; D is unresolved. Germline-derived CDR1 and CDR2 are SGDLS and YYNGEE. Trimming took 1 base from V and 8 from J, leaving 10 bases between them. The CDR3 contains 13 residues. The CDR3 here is CASSVSPGKPQHF. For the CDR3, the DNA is TGTGCCAGCAGCGTAAGTCCTGGAAAGCCCCAGCATTTT.

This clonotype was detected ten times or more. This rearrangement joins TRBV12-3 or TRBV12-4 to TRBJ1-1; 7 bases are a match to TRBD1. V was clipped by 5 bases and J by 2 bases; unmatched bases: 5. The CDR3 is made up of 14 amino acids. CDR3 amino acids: CASSRGTVNTEAFF. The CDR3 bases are TGTGCCAGCAGTCGGGGGACAGTAAACACTGAAGCTTTCTTT.

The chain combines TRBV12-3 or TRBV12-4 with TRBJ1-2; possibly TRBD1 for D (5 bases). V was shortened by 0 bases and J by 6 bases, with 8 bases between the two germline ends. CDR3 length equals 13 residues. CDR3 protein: CASSLARGNGYTF. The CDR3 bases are TGTGCCAGCAGTTTAGCGAGGGGAAATGGCTACACCTTC.

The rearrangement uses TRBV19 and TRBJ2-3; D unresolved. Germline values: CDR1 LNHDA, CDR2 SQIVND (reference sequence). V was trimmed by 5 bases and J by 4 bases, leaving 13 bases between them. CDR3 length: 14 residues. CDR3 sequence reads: CASSHELNSDTQYF. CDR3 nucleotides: TGTGCCAGTAGTCACGAGCTCAACTCAGATACGCAGTATTTT.

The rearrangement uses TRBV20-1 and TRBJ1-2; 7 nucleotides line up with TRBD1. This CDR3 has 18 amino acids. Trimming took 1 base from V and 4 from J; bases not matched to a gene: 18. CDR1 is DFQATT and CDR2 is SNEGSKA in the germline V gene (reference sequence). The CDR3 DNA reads TGCAGTGCTAGAGGCGCCGGGACAGCCCGCAGGGCTTCCTATGGCTACACCTTC. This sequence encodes CSARGAGTARRASYGYTF.

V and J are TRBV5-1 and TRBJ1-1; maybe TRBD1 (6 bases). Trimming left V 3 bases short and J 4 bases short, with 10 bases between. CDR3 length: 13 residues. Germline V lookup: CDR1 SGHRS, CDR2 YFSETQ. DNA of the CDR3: TGCGCCAGCAGCTGGGGGCGGAGCACTGAAGCTTTCTTT. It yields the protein CASSWGRSTEAFF.

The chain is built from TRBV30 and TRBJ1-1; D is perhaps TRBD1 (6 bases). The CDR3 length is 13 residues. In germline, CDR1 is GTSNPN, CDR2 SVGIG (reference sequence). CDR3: CALGTMEDTEAFF. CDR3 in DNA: TGTGCACTGGGGACAATGGAGGACACTGAAGCTTTCTTT.

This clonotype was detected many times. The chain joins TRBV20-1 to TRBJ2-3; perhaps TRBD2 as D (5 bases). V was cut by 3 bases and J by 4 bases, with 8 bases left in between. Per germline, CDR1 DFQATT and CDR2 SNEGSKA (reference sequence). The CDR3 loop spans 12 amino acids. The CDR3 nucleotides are TGCAGTGCTAGGGGAGTAGCAGATACGCAGTATTTT. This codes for CSARGVADTQYF.

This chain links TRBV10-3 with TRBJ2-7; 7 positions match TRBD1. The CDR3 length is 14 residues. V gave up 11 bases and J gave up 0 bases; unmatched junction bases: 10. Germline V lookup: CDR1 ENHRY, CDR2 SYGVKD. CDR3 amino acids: CAAQGTASSYEQYF. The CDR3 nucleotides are TGTGCCGCCCAAGGGACAGCGAGCTCCTACGAGCAGTACTTC.

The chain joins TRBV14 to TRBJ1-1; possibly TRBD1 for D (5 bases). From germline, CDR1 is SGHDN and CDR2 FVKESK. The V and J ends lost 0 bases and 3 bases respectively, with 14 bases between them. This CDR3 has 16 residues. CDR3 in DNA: TGTGCCAGCAGCCAAGAAATCAGGGTGAGGGACACTGAAGCTTTCTTT. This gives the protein CASSQEIRVRDTEAFF.

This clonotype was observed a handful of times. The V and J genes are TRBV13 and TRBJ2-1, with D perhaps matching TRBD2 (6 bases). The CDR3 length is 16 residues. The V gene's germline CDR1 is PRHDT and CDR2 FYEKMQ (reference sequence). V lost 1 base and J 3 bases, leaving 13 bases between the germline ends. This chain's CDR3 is CASSLDRGGDYNEQFF. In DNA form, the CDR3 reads TGTGCCAGCAGCTTAGACCGCGGCGGGGACTACAATGAGCAGTTCTTC.

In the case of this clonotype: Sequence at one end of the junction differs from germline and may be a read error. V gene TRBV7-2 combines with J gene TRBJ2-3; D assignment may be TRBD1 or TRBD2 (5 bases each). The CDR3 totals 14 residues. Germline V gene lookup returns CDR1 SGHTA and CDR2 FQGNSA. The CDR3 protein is CANSLGPFTDTQYF. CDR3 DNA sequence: TGTGCCAACAGCTTGGGACCGTTCACAGATACGCAGTATTTT. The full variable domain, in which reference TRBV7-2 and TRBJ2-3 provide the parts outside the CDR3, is GAGVSQSPSNKVTEKGKDVELRCDPISGHTALYWYRQSLGQGLEFLIYFQGNSAPDKSGLPSDRFSAERTGGSVSTLTIQRTQQEDSAVYLCANSLGPFTDTQYFGPGTRLTVL.

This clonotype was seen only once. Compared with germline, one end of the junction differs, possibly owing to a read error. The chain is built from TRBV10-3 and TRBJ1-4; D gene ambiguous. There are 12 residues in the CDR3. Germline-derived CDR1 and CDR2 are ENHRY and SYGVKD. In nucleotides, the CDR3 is TGTGCCATCGCACAGAAACGTGAAAAACCGTTTTTT. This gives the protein CAIAQKREKPFF.

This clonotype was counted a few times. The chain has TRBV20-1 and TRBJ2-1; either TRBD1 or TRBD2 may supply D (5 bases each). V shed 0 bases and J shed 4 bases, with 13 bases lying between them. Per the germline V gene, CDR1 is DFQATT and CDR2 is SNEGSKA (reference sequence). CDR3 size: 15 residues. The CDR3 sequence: CSARDAAGSYNEQFF. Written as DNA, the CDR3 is TGCAGTGCTAGAGATGCGGCAGGGAGTTACAATGAGCAGTTCTTC.

DNA for the CDR3: TGTGCCAGCAGTGAATATAAACACTATGGCTACACCTTC. Translation: CASSEYKHYGYTF. The chain joins TRBV25-1 to TRBJ1-2; no firm D call. Germline CDR1 reads MGHDK; CDR2 reads SYGVNS. The CDR3 has 13 residues. Trimming cost V 0 bases and J 3 bases, with 5 bases left between them.

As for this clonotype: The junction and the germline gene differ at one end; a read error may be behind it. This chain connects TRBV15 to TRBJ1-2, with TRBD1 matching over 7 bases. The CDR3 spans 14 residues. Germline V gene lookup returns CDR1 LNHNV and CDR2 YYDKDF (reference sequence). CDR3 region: CATSRDRQGWGYTF. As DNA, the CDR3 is TGTGCCACCAGTAGAGACAGACAGGGTTGGGGCTACACCTTC.

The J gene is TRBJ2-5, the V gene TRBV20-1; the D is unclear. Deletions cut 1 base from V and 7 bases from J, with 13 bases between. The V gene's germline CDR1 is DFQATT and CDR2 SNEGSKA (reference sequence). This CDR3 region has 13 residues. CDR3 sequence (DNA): TGCAGTGCTAGAGGCCTAAGTGACGGGACCCAGTACTTC. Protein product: CSARGLSDGTQYF.

CDR3 protein: CASSAPTGVTEKLFF. CDR3 sequence (DNA): TGTGCCAGCAGCGCCCCGACAGGGGTTACTGAAAAACTGTTTTTT. The chain has TRBV7-8 and TRBJ1-4; 8 bases are a match to TRBD1. V lost 5 bases to trimming and J lost 7 bases; unmatched junction nucleotides: 9. CDR3 length: 15 residues. CDR1 SGHVS and CDR2 FQNEAQ come from the germline V gene.

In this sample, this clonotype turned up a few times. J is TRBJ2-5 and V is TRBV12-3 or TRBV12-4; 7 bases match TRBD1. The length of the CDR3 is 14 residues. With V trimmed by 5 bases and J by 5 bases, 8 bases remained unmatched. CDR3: CASSARQGSETQYF. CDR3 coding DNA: TGTGCCAGCAGTGCTCGACAGGGTAGCGAGACCCAGTACTTC.

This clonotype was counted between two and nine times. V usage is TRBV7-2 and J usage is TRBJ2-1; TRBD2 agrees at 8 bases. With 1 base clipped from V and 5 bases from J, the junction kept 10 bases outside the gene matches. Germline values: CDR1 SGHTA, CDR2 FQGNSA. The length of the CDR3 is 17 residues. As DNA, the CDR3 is TGTGCCAGCAGCTTAGAGGTGGGCGGGGGGTTTAACAATGAGCAGTTCTTC. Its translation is CASSLEVGGGFNNEQFF.

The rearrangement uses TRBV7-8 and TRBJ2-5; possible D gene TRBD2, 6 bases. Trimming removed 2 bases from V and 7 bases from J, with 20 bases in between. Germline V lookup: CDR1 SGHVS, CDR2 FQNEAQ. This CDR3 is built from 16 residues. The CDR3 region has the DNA TGTGCCAGCAGCTTAAGACGTGCGGGACCCCTTGGGACCCAGTACTTC. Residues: CASSLRRAGPLGTQYF.

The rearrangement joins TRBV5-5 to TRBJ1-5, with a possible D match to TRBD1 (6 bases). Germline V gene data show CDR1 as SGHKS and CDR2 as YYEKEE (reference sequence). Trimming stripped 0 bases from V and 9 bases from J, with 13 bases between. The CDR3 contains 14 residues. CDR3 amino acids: CASSLGEGGRPQHF. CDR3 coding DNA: TGTGCCAGCAGCTTGGGAGAAGGGGGAAGGCCCCAGCATTTT.

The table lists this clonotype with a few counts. CDR3 nucleotides: TGTGCCAGCAGCTTAGTAGCACAAATCAGATACAATGAGCAGTTCTTC. This translates into CASSLVAQIRYNEQFF. The chain recombines TRBV7-9 with TRBJ2-1; D unresolved. The CDR3 sequence is 16 residues long. Trimming cost V 1 base and J 4 bases, with 14 bases left between them. Germline V gene data show CDR1 as SEHNR and CDR2 as FQNEAQ (reference sequence).